The rows below give T cell receptor beta chains drawn from one sample of a study of cytomegalovirus exposure and HLA in healthy donors. This table comes from immunoSEQ multiplex PCR, and its TCRdb copy is limited to in-frame clones, with some not included. The table includes 47,000 or so clones, roughly 93% detected once. The sequencing input was PBMCs. Receptor source: a man aged 18 to 30 in good health and CMV-seronegative. Each CDR3 is given with its conserved first and last residue. D genes are given only for firm matches. Part of the rows lack a size; the others show once, few, many or a class for expanded clones.

TRBV7-2	TRBJ1-4	.	.	TGTGCCAGCAGCTGGGCAGGGGCAACTAATGAAAAACTGTTTTTT	CASSWAGATNEKLFF
TRBV28	TRBJ2-1	.	.	TGTGCAGTTGCCTGGGCCGGGAGATCGCAGTTCTTC	CAVAWAGRSQFF
TRBV5-1	TRBJ2-1	.	.	TGCGCCAGCAGCTTCGAGGATGAGCAGTTCTTC	CASSFEDEQFF
TRBV10-3	TRBJ2-1	.	.	TGTGCCATCAGTGAGTCGAGGCAGCAGAATGAGCAGTTCTTC	CAISESRQQNEQFF
TRBV28	TRBJ2-7	.	TRBD2	TGTGCCAGCAGTGGGCCGGGGCTAGCGGGAGGGCAGTACTTC	CASSGPGLAGGQYF
TRBV5-1	TRBJ2-7	.	.	TGCGCCAGCAGCCCCGGCGGGGCGGGTAACTACGAGCAGTACTTC	CASSPGGAGNYEQYF
TRBV30	TRBJ2-1	.	TRBD2	TGTGCCTCCACCTCTCTGACTAGCGGATTCTACAATGAGCAGTTCTTC	CASTSLTSGFYNEQFF
TRBV30	TRBJ2-7	.	.	TGTGCCTGGAGTGTTATGGAGGAGTTGTCTCGACAGTACTTC	CAWSVMEELSRQYF
TRBV7-2	TRBJ2-7	.	.	TGTGCCAGCAGCTTAGCCGCTGGGAGGCCGACCTTC	CASSLAAGRPTF
TRBV18	TRBJ2-2	.	.	TGTGCCAGCTCACCTTCTCGGGTGGGCGGGGAGCTGTTTTTT	CASSPSRVGGELFF
TRBV18	TRBJ2-5	once	.	TGTGCCAGCTCACCACCTGACAGGCAAGAGACCCAGTACTTC	CASSPPDRQETQYF
TRBV5-1	TRBJ2-1	.	TRBD2	TGCGCCAGCAGCAAACTCGGGACTAGCGGGGTTTACAATGAGCAGTTCTTC	CASSKLGTSGVYNEQFF
TRBV4-1	TRBJ2-3	few	TRBD2	TGCGCCAGCAGCTCGCAGAGAGCGGGAAACGCAGATACGCAGTATTTT	CASSSQRAGNADTQYF
TRBV30	TRBJ1-2	.	TRBD1	TGTGCCTGGAGTCAATACTGGACAGGGCCCGTCGGCTACACCTTC	CAWSQYWTGPVGYTF
TRBV19	TRBJ1-4	.	TRBD1	TGTGCCAGTAGTGTAGGACAGGGGGCGACGGCTAATGAAAAACTGTTTTTT	CASSVGQGATANEKLFF
TRBV11-2	TRBJ1-4	.	.	TGTGCCAGCAGCCCTTACCGGGAACAGAATAATGAAAAACTGTTTTTT	CASSPYREQNNEKLFF
TRBV27	TRBJ2-3	.	TRBD2	TGTGCCAGCAGTTATACAAGCGGGAGAGGCACAGATACGCAGTATTTT	CASSYTSGRGTDTQYF
TRBV19	TRBJ1-4	.	.	TGTGCCAGTACCCTACCGGGACGGGAGGATATTGCAACTAATGAAAAACTGTTTTTT	CASTLPGREDIATNEKLFF
TRBV15	TRBJ2-5	.	TRBD2	TGTGCCACCAGCGGACGCCCTAGCGGGAGGCTCCAAGAGACCCAGTACTTC	CATSGRPSGRLQETQYF
TRBV18	TRBJ1-3	.	TRBD1	TGTGCCAGCTCACCCGGACAGGGCTCTGGAAACACCATATATTTT	CASSPGQGSGNTIYF
TRBV19	TRBJ2-7	.	.	TGTGCCAGTAGTATTCGGGTGACAGCCAACTACGAGCAGTACTTC	CASSIRVTANYEQYF
TRBV2	TRBJ2-3	.	TRBD1	TGTGCCAGCAAGGGACAGAGTGGGAAAGAGGATACGCAGTATTTT	CASKGQSGKEDTQYF
TRBV6-6	TRBJ1-1	.	TRBD1	TGTGCCAGCTCCGGGGACAGTCGACCGGAAGCTTTCTTT	CASSGDSRPEAFF
TRBV6-1	TRBJ2-1	once	TRBD2	TGTGCCAGCAGTGGAAGGACTAGCGGGCACAATGAGCAGTTCTTC	CASSGRTSGHNEQFF
TRBV9	TRBJ2-7	.	.	TGTGCCAGCAGCGTAGGGGCAGGGCTAAGCGAGCAGTACTTC	CASSVGAGLSEQYF
TRBV5-1	TRBJ2-3	.	TRBD2	TGCGCCAGCAGCTTGGAGACTAGCGGCACAGATACGCAGTATTTT	CASSLETSGTDTQYF
TRBV11-3	TRBJ1-1	.	.	TGTGCCAGCAGCTTATCGGGGGTGAACACTGAAGCTTTCTTT	CASSLSGVNTEAFF
TRBV7-3	TRBJ2-1	.	.	TGTGCCAGCAGCCAGACAGGCGGCTACAATGAGCAGTTCTTC	CASSQTGGYNEQFF
TRBV19	TRBJ1-5	.	.	TGTGCCAGTAGTATTGGGGGGGCCTTGAATCAGCCCCAGCATTTT	CASSIGGALNQPQHF
TRBV18	TRBJ2-2	.	TRBD1	TGTGCCAGCTCACCTTCGGGACAGATGAACACCGGGGAGCTGTTTTTT	CASSPSGQMNTGELFF
TRBV4-2	TRBJ2-7	.	.	TGTGCCAGCAGCCAACCCGGGACAACTTACGAGCAGTACTTC	CASSQPGTTYEQYF
TRBV10-2	TRBJ2-7	once	TRBD1	TGCGCCAGCGGACAGGTCAAGGTCTACGAGCAGTACTTC	CASGQVKVYEQYF
TRBV5-1	TRBJ2-1	.	.	TGCGCCAGCAGCTCTGGGGTCCTAGCGGGCGGCAGGGGGACCTACAATGAGCAGTTCTTC	CASSSGVLAGGRGTYNEQFF
TRBV6-4	TRBJ2-7	.	.	TGTGCCAGCAGTCTCAAGACAATAAGATACTACGAGCAGTACTTC	CASSLKTIRYYEQYF
TRBV28	TRBJ2-3	.	TRBD2	TGTGCCAGCAGTTTATCGGAGCGGGAGTTGGCAGATACGCAGTATTTT	CASSLSERELADTQYF
TRBV18	TRBJ1-1	.	.	TGTGCCAGCTCACCATTGACAGGAGTGTACACTGAAGCTTTCTTT	CASSPLTGVYTEAFF
TRBV5-6	TRBJ2-7	.	.	TGTGCCAGCAGCTCGGACAGGAGGGTCAACGAGCAGTACTTC	CASSSDRRVNEQYF
TRBV5-5	TRBJ2-7	once	TRBD1	TGTGCCAGCAGTACACGGGACAGATCCTCCTACGAGCAGTACTTC	CASSTRDRSSYEQYF
TRBV7-2	TRBJ2-1	.	.	TGTGCCAGCAGCTTACTTGGTACAGGGACCTTCTCCTACAATGAGCAGTTCTTC	CASSLLGTGTFSYNEQFF
TRBV7-2	TRBJ2-1	.	.	TGTGCCAGCAGCTTCCCGGGAATCGGGGTCAATGAGCAGTTCTTC	CASSFPGIGVNEQFF
TRBV7-8	TRBJ2-1	.	TRBD2	TGTGCCAGCACCACTCCGATCGGAATCCTAGCGGGAGGCAATGAGCAGTTCTTC	CASTTPIGILAGGNEQFF
TRBV18	TRBJ1-1	.	.	TGTGCCAGCTCAACCAAGACAGTTCAACCGAACACTGAAGCTTTCTTT	CASSTKTVQPNTEAFF
TRBV15	TRBJ2-1	.	TRBD2	TGTGCCACCGGTCATAATATAGCGGGAGGGCCGAATGAGCAGTTCTTC	CATGHNIAGGPNEQFF
TRBV13	TRBJ1-1	.	.	TGTGCCAGCAGCTTACGAGAGGACTCCTGGCACACTGAAGCTTTCTTT	CASSLREDSWHTEAFF
TRBV25-1	TRBJ2-7	once	.	TGTGCCAGCTCGGACGCGGGCGGAAGCTCCTACGAGCAGTACTTC	CASSDAGGSSYEQYF
TRBV2	TRBJ1-1	.	TRBD1	TGTGCCAGCAGTTACCGGGACAGGGACGGCTATGAAGCTTTCTTT	CASSYRDRDGYEAFF
TRBV18	TRBJ2-5	once	TRBD2	TGTGCCAGCTCACCGCCTAGCGGTGCCGAGACCCAGTACTTC	CASSPPSGAETQYF
TRBV9	TRBJ2-1	.	.	TGTGCCAGCAGCGTAGCTATGGGCCCATCCTACAATGAGCAGTTCTTC	CASSVAMGPSYNEQFF
TRBV28	TRBJ1-1	.	.	TGTGCCAGCGTCCGGTTTGACTACACTGAAGCTTTCTTT	CASVRFDYTEAFF
TRBV18	TRBJ1-2	.	TRBD1	TGTGCCAGCTCCTGGGACAGGGACTACACCTTC	CASSWDRDYTF
TRBV4-1	TRBJ2-5	.	.	TGCGCCAGCAGCCAAGGAAGGGGCAGGGAGACCCAGTACTTC	CASSQGRGRETQYF
TRBV7-9	TRBJ2-2	.	.	TGTGCCAGCAGCCATAAACTAGCTTCCCCTGGCACCGGGGAGCTGTTTTTT	CASSHKLASPGTGELFF
TRBV19	TRBJ2-5	.	TRBD1	TGTGCCAGTAGTACCGGACAGGGGGGGGCCCAGTACTTC	CASSTGQGGAQYF
TRBV27	TRBJ2-7	.	TRBD2	TGTGCCAGCAACGGACTAGCGGGAGTATCCTACGAGCAGTACTTC	CASNGLAGVSYEQYF
TRBV28	TRBJ2-1	.	.	TGTGCCAGCAGTTCCAGGGGTGTCCCCTACAATGAGCAGTTCTTC	CASSSRGVPYNEQFF
TRBV28	TRBJ2-7	.	TRBD1	TGTGCCAGCAGTCCGCCCACAGGGGTTCCCCCCTACGAGCAGTACTTC	CASSPPTGVPPYEQYF
TRBV4-2	TRBJ2-2	.	TRBD2	TGTGCCAGCAGCCAGGGGACTAGCGGGAGGACCAACACCGGGGAGCTGTTTTTT	CASSQGTSGRTNTGELFF
TRBV9	TRBJ2-7	.	TRBD2	TGTGCCAGCAGCGTCGGACTAGAAGGCTACGAGCAGTACTTC	CASSVGLEGYEQYF
TRBV28	TRBJ1-3	.	.	TGTGCCAGCAGTATCGTGGGCCCCTCTGGAAACACCATATATTTT	CASSIVGPSGNTIYF